This T cell receptor beta chain was found in a study of graft-versus-host responses after intestinal transplantation. Study at large: Among the recipients, transplants were multivisceral, liver-intestinal, or isolated intestinal. For two to four years after anti-thymocyte globulin induction, all recipients took tacrolimus and steroids.

Assay: immunoSEQ multiplex PCR; the TCRdb copy retains only in-frame clones and omits some. The table includes about 45,000 clones, 91% detected once. The germline gives CDR1 MDHEN, CDR2 SYDVKM. V lost 5 bases and J lost 2, with 16 bases in between. The CDR3 consists of 16 residues. The specimen comprised PBMCs, sampled 524 days after transplant. The chain has TRBV28 and TRBJ1-5; D might be TRBD1 (6 bases). The source of this sequence is a human patient who received an intestinal transplant, so some T cells may come from the graft donor. The CDR3 nucleotides read TGTGCCAGCAGTCCTACAGGGCAATTTCGCAATCAGCCCCAGCATTTT. Encoded protein: CASSPTGQFRNQPQHF.